Described below is a single T cell receptor (beta chain) sequence and its context. Its antigen is unidentified. This may be a read error: a much more frequent sequence differs by one nucleotide. These data originate in a study of shared clonotypes between healthy human individuals. Study-wide points: Few donors restricted represented genetic and exposure-history diversity.

CDR1 is SGHTA, CDR2 FQGNSA, per germline. The length of the CDR3 is 14 residues. Approximately 28,000 T cell genomes (about 300 ng DNA) went into each PBMC replicate. Repertoires were generated with immunoSEQ multiplex PCR, while TCRdb's copy carries only in-frame clones and drops some. The sample holds 490,000 or so clones, around 80% seen once. The study enrolled healthy HIV-negative adults without recent acute infections or vaccinations as donors. Each unsorted sample relied on about 90 million PBMCs as its source of genomic DNA. Material: PBMCs. The clonotype was recovered from a woman in her thirties or forties in good health. Some clones in this sample may be carry-over from other donors' samples. The chain links TRBV7-2 to TRBJ2-5; D is uncertain. The DNA end is a closer match to TRBJ2-7, so the J assignment may be wrong. CDR3 in amino acids: CASSLGGSLYEQYF. In nucleotides, the CDR3 is TGTGCCAGCAGCTTGGGCGGAAGCCTCTACGAGCAGTACTTC.